This paragraph covers one T cell receptor beta chain sequence. Antigen unknown. These data originate in a study of Ad26.COV2.S vaccination and SARS-CoV-2 variants. Trimming cost V 2 bases and J 6 bases, with 11 bases left between them. Germline V CDR1 and CDR2: SGHDT, YYEEEE. This CDR3 is 14 amino acids long. Study results and caveats: Total T cell responses, in the TCR breadth and depth analyses, may have been underestimated.

Only in-frame clones appear in the TCRdb table, and some are missing; sequencing was by immunoSEQ multiplex PCR. Among about 350,000 clones listed, roughly 94% were seen once. This TCR derives from a human donor who had recovered from COVID-19. This chain connects TRBV5-6 to TRBJ2-2; tentative D call: TRBD1 (6 bases). Sample: peripheral blood, taken after recovery from COVID-19. The CDR3 DNA follows: TGTGCCAGCAGCTTTGACAGGTTGGCCGGGGAGCTGTTTTTT. Encoded protein: CASSFDRLAGELFF.